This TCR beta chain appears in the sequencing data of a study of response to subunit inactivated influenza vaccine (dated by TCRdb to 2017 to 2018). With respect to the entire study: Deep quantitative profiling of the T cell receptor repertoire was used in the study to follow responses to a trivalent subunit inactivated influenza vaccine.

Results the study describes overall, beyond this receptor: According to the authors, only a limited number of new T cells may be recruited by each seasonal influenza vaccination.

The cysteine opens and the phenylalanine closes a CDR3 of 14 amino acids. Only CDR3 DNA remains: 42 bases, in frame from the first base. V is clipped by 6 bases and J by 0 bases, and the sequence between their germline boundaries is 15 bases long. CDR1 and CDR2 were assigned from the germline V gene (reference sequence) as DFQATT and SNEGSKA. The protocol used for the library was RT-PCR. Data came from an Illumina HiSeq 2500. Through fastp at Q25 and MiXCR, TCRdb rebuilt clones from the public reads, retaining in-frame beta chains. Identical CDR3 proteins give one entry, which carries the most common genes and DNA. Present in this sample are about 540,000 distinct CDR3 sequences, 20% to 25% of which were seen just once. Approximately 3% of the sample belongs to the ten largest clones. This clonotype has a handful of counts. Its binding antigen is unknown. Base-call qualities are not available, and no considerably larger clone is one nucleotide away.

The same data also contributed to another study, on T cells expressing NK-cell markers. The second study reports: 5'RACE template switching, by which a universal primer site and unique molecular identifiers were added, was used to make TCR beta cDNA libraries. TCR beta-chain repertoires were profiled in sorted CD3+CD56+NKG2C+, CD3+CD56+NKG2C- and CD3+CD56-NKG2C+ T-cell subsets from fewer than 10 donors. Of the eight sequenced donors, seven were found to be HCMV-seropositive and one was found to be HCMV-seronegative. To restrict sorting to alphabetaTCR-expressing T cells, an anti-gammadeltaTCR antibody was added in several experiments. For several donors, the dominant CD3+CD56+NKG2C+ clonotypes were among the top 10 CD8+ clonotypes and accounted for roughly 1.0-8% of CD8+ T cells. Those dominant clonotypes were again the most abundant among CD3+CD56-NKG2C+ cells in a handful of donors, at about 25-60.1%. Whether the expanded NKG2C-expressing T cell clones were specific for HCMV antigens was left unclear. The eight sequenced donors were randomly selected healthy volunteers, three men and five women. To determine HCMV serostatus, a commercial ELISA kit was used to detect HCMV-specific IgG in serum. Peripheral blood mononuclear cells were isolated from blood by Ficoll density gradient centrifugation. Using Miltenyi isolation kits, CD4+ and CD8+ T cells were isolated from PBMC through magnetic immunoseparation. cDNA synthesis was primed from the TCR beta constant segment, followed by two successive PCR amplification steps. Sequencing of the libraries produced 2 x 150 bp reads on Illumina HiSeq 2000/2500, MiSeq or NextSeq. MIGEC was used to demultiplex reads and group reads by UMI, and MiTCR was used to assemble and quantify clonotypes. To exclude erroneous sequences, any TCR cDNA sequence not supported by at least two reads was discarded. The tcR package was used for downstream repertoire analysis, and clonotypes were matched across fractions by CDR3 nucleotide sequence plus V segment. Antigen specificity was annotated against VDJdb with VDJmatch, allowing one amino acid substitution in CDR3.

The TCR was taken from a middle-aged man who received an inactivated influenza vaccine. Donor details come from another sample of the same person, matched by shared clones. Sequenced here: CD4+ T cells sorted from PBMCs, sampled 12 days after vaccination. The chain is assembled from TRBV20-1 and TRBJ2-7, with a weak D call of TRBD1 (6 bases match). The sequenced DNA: TGCAGTGCCTTTGACAGGAGAAGCTCCTACGAGCAGTACTTC. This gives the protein CSAFDRRSSYEQYF.